The rows below give T cell receptor beta chains drawn from one sample of a study of blood T cells in healthy people across ages. MiXCR, run by TCRdb on the 5' RACE reads, gives a single entry per CDR3 protein. Among approximately 780,000 distinct CDR3 sequences, 25% to 30% were seen once, and the ten largest hold less than 3.5%. The sample was also reused in another study, on T cells of mothers and their children.

Sequenced input: blood. These receptors all stem from a boy between 10 and 17 years old in good health. The CDR3 runs from the conserved cysteine through the conserved F or W. A D gene is named only where the DNA matches it firmly. Not all rows give a size; the values are once, few, many and, for expanded clones, a class.

TRBJ2-7 | TRBV20-1 | TRBD1 | - | CSARDWSGTVNF | TGCAGTGCTAGAGATTGGTCGGGGACAGTTAACTTC
TRBJ2-1 | TRBV4-1 | TRBD1 | - | CASSATGVGNEQFF | TGCGCCAGCAGCGCGACAGGGGTAGGCAATGAGCAGTTCTTC
TRBJ2-1 | TRBV20-1 | - | few | CSVFSSYNEQFF | TGCAGTGTATTTAGCTCCTACAATGAGCAGTTCTTC
TRBJ2-5 | TRBV6-6 | - | - | CASSSVQVQETQYF | TGTGCCAGCAGCTCAGTACAAGTCCAAGAGACCCAGTACTTC
TRBJ1-4 | TRBV6-2/TRBV6-3 | - | - | CASSYIGGRAEKLFF | TGTGCCAGCAGTTACATCGGGGGGCGAGCGGAAAAACTGTTTTTT
TRBJ1-4 | TRBV15 | - | few | CATSRDPTTDEKLFF | TGTGCCACCAGCAGAGACCCAACAACTGATGAAAAACTGTTTTTT
TRBJ1-1 | TRBV7-9 | - | - | CASSSYRQRGDTEAFF | TGTGCCAGCAGCTCCTACCGACAGAGAGGTGACACTGAAGCTTTCTTT
TRBJ2-2 | TRBV4-1 | TRBD1 | few | CASSLPGGQGRTGELFF | TGCGCCAGCAGCCTCCCGGGAGGACAGGGGCGCACCGGGGAGCTGTTTTTT
TRBJ1-2 | TRBV29-1 | - | - | CSALAGDGGYTF | TGCAGCGCTCTCGCGGGGGATGGCGGCTACACCTTC
TRBJ2-2 | TRBV3-1 | TRBD1 | - | CAGSQRPGGADTGELFF | TGTGCCGGCAGCCAACGCCCAGGGGGCGCAGATACCGGGGAGCTGTTTTTT
TRBJ2-1 | TRBV3-1 | - | few | CASSQEGQDDYNEQFF | TGTGCCAGCAGCCAAGAAGGGCAGGACGATTACAATGAGCAGTTCTTC
TRBJ1-1 | TRBV6-6 | TRBD1 | few | CASILTGQGTEAFF | TGTGCCAGCATTCTGACAGGGCAAGGGACTGAAGCTTTCTTT
TRBJ2-3 | TRBV20-1 | - | - | CGARESGRVQDTQYF | TGCGGTGCTAGAGAGAGTGGTAGGGTGCAGGATACGCAGTATTTT
TRBJ2-4 | TRBV3-1 | - | - | CASSQDSTQNIQYF | TGTGCCAGCAGCCAAGATTCGACTCAAAACATTCAGTACTTC
TRBJ2-5 | TRBV11-2 | - | - | CASSLGTQTETQYF | TGTGCCAGCAGCTTAGGGACTCAAACCGAGACCCAGTACTTC
TRBJ2-7 | TRBV15 | TRBD2 | - | CASGTGTQRGPEYF | TGTGCCTCAGGAACAGGTACCCAGCGGGGCCCCGAGTACTTC
TRBJ2-3 | TRBV20-1 | TRBD2 | - | CSARVGGVSDTQYF | TGCAGTGCTAGAGTCGGGGGGGTATCAGATACGCAGTATTTT
TRBJ2-7 | TRBV12-5 | - | - | CASGLGGIPWNEQYF | TGTGCTAGTGGTTTAGGAGGGATCCCTTGGAACGAGCAGTACTTC
TRBJ2-5 | TRBV20-1 | - | - | CSAPQETQYF | TGCAGTGCCCCCCAAGAGACCCAGTACTTC
TRBJ1-5 | TRBV6-2/TRBV6-3 | TRBD1 | few | CASSYPDRDYAQPQHF | TGTGCCAGCAGTTACCCGGACAGGGATTATGCTCAGCCCCAGCATTTT
TRBJ2-5 | TRBV7-7 | - | - | CASSFGLPGAQYF | TGTGCCAGCAGCTTCGGACTCCCCGGGGCCCAGTACTTC
TRBJ2-7 | TRBV2 | - | - | CASSVYGGREQYF | TGTGCCAGCAGTGTTTATGGGGGCCGGGAGCAGTACTTC
TRBJ2-1 | TRBV18 | TRBD2 | few | CASSDSGGFGEQFF | TGTGCCAGCTCTGACAGCGGGGGGTTTGGTGAGCAGTTCTTC
TRBJ2-7 | TRBV7-9 | - | - | CASSPGVATYEQYF | TGTGCCAGCAGCCCTGGTGTGGCGACCTACGAGCAGTACTTC
TRBJ2-7 | TRBV28 | TRBD2 | - | CASLGLAGYESSYEQYF | TGTGCCAGCCTGGGACTAGCGGGCTACGAATCCTCCTACGAGCAGTACTTC
TRBJ2-3 | TRBV6-2/TRBV6-3 | - | - | CASRPGSTDTQYF | TGTGCCAGCAGACCCGGGAGCACAGATACGCAGTATTTT
TRBJ2-7 | TRBV5-1 | - | few | CASSPTEAPREQYF | TGCGCCAGCAGCCCCACGGAGGCCCCACGCGAGCAGTACTTC
TRBJ2-1 | TRBV12-3/TRBV12-4 | TRBD2 | - | CASRVLAGVGNEQFF | TGTGCCAGCAGGGTACTAGCGGGAGTTGGAAATGAGCAGTTCTTC
TRBJ2-7 | TRBV6-1 | - | few | CASSDVGKEYEQYF | TGTGCCAGCAGTGATGTGGGTAAGGAGTACGAGCAGTACTTC
TRBJ2-5 | TRBV20-1 | TRBD2 | once | CSAPTSGVGLETQYF | TGCAGTGCCCCTACTAGCGGGGTGGGCTTAGAGACCCAGTACTTC
TRBJ1-5 | TRBV4-1 | - | few | CASSHNERGSLDQPQHF | TGCGCCAGCAGCCATAACGAAAGGGGATCCCTCGATCAGCCCCAGCATTTT
TRBJ2-1 | TRBV4-1 | TRBD2 | - | CASSRTSGGNEQFF | TGTGCCAGCAGCCGGACTAGCGGGGGGAATGAGCAGTTCTTC
TRBJ1-1 | TRBV12-3/TRBV12-4 | - | - | CASSFRGAPDTEAFF | TGTGCCAGCAGTTTCCGCGGGGCCCCGGACACTGAAGCTTTCTTT
TRBJ2-3 | TRBV20-1 | - | - | CSVRTTDTQYF | TGCAGTGTCAGAACGACAGATACGCAGTATTTT
TRBJ1-4 | TRBV9 | TRBD1 | few | CASSQTGRLNEKLFF | TGTGCCAGTTCGCAGACAGGGCGGCTTAATGAAAAACTGTTTTTT
TRBJ2-1 | TRBV7-9 | - | - | CASSTGTEQFF | TGTGCCAGCAGCACAGGGACCGAGCAGTTCTTC
TRBJ2-5 | TRBV11-2 | - | - | CASSPSAGIQETQYF | TGTGCCAGCAGCCCGTCCGCGGGCATTCAAGAGACCCAGTACTTC
TRBJ2-1 | TRBV5-6 | TRBD2 | - | CASSLSLAGAEYDEQFF | TGTGCCAGCAGCTTGTCCCTAGCGGGGGCTGAATACGATGAGCAGTTCTTC
TRBJ2-7 | TRBV28 | - | - | CASSFPSSPNYEQYF | TGTGCCAGCAGTTTCCCCTCTAGCCCAAACTACGAGCAGTACTTC
TRBJ1-2 | TRBV7-2 | - | - | CASSLRQLNYGYTF | TGTGCCAGCAGCTTAAGACAGCTAAACTATGGCTACACCTTC
TRBJ1-1 | TRBV5-1 | - | - | CASSSDTGFTFF | TGCGCCAGCAGCTCAGACACGGGTTTTACTTTCTTT
TRBJ1-4 | TRBV20-1 | TRBD1 | - | CSARDRHSNEKLFF | TGCAGTGCTAGGGACAGGCACTCTAATGAAAAACTGTTTTTT
TRBJ2-7 | TRBV10-3 | TRBD1 | - | CAISEAWGTRDRGPHEQYF | TGTGCCATCAGTGAGGCATGGGGAACCCGGGACAGGGGGCCCCACGAGCAGTACTTC
TRBJ2-1 | TRBV6-1 | - | few | CASSDGDLILTYNEQFF | TGTGCCAGCAGTGACGGGGACCTTATTTTAACCTACAATGAGCAGTTCTTC
TRBJ2-5 | TRBV4-1 | - | few | CASSQGLDGQETQYF | TGCGCCAGCAGCCAAGGATTGGACGGCCAAGAGACCCAGTACTTC